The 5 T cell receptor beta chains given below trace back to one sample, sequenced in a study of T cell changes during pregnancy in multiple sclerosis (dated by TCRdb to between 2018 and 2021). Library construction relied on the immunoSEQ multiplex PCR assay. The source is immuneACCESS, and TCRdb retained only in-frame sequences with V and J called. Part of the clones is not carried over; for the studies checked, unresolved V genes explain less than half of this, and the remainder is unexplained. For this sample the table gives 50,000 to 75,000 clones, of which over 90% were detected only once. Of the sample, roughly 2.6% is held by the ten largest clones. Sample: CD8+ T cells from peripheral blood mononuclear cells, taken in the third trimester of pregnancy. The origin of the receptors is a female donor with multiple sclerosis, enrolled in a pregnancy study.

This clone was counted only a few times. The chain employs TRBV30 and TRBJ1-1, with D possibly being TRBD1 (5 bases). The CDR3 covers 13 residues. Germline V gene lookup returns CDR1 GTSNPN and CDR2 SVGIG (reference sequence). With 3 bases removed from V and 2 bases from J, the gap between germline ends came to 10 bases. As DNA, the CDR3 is TGTGCCTGGAGCCAAGGGGTTAACACTGAAGCTTTCTTT. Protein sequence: CAWSQGVNTEAFF. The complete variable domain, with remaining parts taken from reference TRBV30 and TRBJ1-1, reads SQTIHQWPATLVQPVGSPLSLECTVEGTSNPNLYWYRQAAGRGLQLLFYSVGIGQISSEVPQNLSASRPQDRQFILSSKKLLLSDSGFYLCAWSQGVNTEAFFGQGTRLTVV.

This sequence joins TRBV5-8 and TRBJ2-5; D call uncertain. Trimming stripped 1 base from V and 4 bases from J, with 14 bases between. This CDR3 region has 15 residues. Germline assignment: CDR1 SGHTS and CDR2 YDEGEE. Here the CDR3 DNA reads TGTGCCAGCAGCTTGTATGCCTCCACAACAGAGACCCAGTACTTC. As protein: CASSLYASTTETQYF.

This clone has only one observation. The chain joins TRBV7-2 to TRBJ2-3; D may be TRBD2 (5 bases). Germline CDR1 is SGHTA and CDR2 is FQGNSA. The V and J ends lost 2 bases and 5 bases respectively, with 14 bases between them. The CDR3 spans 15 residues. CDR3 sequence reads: CASSLYLFREDTQYF. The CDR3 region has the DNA TGTGCCAGCAGCTTATATCTCTTCCGGGAAGATACGCAGTATTTT.

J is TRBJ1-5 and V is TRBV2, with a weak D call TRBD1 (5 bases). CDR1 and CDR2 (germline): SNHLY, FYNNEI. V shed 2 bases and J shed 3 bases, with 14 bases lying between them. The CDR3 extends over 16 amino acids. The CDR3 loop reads CASSEYLDTINQPQHF. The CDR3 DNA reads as TGTGCCAGCAGTGAATATTTGGACACAATCAATCAGCCCCAGCATTTT.

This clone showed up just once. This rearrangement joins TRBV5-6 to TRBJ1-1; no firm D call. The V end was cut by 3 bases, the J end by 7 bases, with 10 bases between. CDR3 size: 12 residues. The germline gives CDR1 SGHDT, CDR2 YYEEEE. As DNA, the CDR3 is TGTGCCAGCAGCTCATTGTCCCATGAAGCTTTCTTT. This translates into CASSSLSHEAFF.